This T cell receptor (beta chain) appears in the sequencing data of a study of CD8+ T cells in alopecia areata. Study background: It was roughly 6-11-week-old female C3H/HeJ mice that received skin from approximately 6-13-month-old C3H/HeJ graft donors with spontaneous alopecia. Points from the study as a whole: Scalp sample data also include resident alphabeta T cells from normal skin. Researchers report lesional scalp, most notably alopecia totalis/universalis, outstripped normal scalp in clonality.

The CDR3 spans 14 residues. Germline CDR1 reads NNHDY; CDR2 reads SYVADS. V was cut by 2 bases and J by 0 bases, with 8 bases left in between. In each case, RNA was isolated and then reverse transcribed into cDNA as the sequencing template. The table came from immunoSEQ multiplex PCR; TCRdb's copy has only in-frame clones and leaves some out. There are around 290,000 clones in the sample, none observed a single time. A sort of pooled cutaneous lymph node cells used CD4, CD8alpha, NKG2D, NKG2ACE and other stains. In regard to this clone: Its specificity is unknown. Mouse gene names apply. The read halts 4 residues ahead of the CDR3 end, with the missing end drawn from the germline J gene. Other DNA sequences in this specimen translate into the identical CDR3.

The TCR originated in a C3H/HeJ mouse with alopecia areata. These mice share the MHC haplotype H2-k. The sample was CD4+ T cells sorted from a lymph node. The chain links TRBV13-3 to TRBJ1-1, with D possibly TRBD1 on 5 matching bases. The CDR3 protein is CASSEGQANTEVFF. The sequenced CDR3 bases are TGTGCCAGCAGTGAAGGACAAGCAAACACA.